The sequence of this T cell receptor (beta chain) was determined in a study of blood T cell repertoires in COVID-19. Study as a whole: Samples of COVID-19 (acute and convalescent) were obtained from the United States, Italy and Spain. From T cells, B-cell-depleted T cells, or PBMCs came the material, which was cDNA or gDNA.

In the study's own analysis: Estimates of nucleated cell counts were drawn from the amplification of reference gene primers. Sequencing was performed with immunoSEQ multiplex PCR; in TCRdb, only in-frame clones are kept and a portion is missing. V, J and clone size were drawn from that table, and D and trimming were deduced from the DNA. The top ten hold 14% to 15% of the sample, which has tens of thousands of clones, about 81% seen once. V was clipped by 2 bases and J by 8 bases, with 16 bases between them. Germline CDR1 and CDR2: MGHRA and YSYEKL. CDR3 size: 15 residues. This chain connects TRBV4-1 to TRBJ2-1, with a possible D match to TRBD1 (6 bases). Material for sequencing was peripheral blood. The receptor was isolated from a man at least 80 years old with acute or convalescent COVID-19. CDR3 in DNA: TGCGCCAGCAGCCAACCTGGGGTACAGGGTCATGAGCAGTTCTTC. Residues: CASSQPGVQGHEQFF.